This TCR beta chain emerged from a study of T cell responses to AZD1222 COVID-19 vaccine. Study overall: Pooled together were second doses at about 4 or about 12 weeks.

The germline V gene encodes CDR1 LNHNV and CDR2 YYDKDF (reference sequence). CDR3 length equals 17 residues. Trimming stripped 1 base from V and 0 bases from J, with 13 bases between. Some clones are missing from TCRdb's copy, which holds only in-frame ones; the method was immunoSEQ multiplex PCR. The sample has about 140,000 clones, roughly 92% seen once; the top ten hold about 5.5%. This clone came up once. Its target is unknown. General study results and limits: Nearly half of spike-specific TCRs reportedly target unmutated variant regions. Donors in the cohort were predominantly white British and more often female, and clonal diversity was possibly underestimated. Baseline seropositivity occurred in only a handful of AZD1222 recipients.

The clonotype originates from an adult in good health. This chain connects TRBV15 to TRBJ1-5, with D possibly being TRBD1 (6 bases). The sequences come from peripheral blood, collected on day 0 of AZD1222 vaccination. The CDR3 is CATSRGRGGFSNQPQHF. The DNA for the CDR3 is TGTGCCACCAGCAGAGGCAGGGGAGGGTTTAGCAATCAGCCCCAGCATTTT.